Each of the 28 T cell receptor beta chains below was sequenced from the same sample in a study of blood T cell repertoires in COVID-19 (dated by TCRdb to 2020 to 2022). Libraries were prepared through the immunoSEQ multiplex PCR assay. This is the immuneACCESS table as TCRdb keeps it, with only in-frame sequences that have V and J called. A part of the clones is gone; compared with another copy, unresolved V genes explain less than half, and the rest is unexplained. Within this sample are some 56,000 clones, with around 84% of them counted one time only. Together, the top ten hold 10% to 15% of the sample. The material sequenced was peripheral blood. These receptors all come from a woman of 80 years or more with acute or convalescent COVID-19.

The V gene is TRBV7-2, the J gene TRBJ1-4, with TRBD1 as a possible D gene (5 bases). Trimming removed 1 base from V and 3 bases from J, with 12 bases in between. This CDR3 has 16 residues. Germline V gene data show CDR1 as SGHTA and CDR2 as FQGNSA. The CDR3 region has the DNA TGTGCCAGCAGCTTAGTCGGGGGAGGGTCTAATGAAAAACTGTTTTTT. Its translation: CASSLVGGGSNEKLFF.

This chain joins TRBV20-1 and TRBJ2-1; the match to TRBD2 covers 8 bases. Germline V gene lookup returns CDR1 DFQATT and CDR2 SNEGSKA (reference sequence). The J segment lost 6 bases and the V segment lost 3 bases, leaving 13 bases of the junction unmatched. The length of the CDR3 is 16 residues. The CDR3 sequence: CSASLGGLAGRNEQFF. CDR3 sequence (DNA): TGCAGTGCTAGTCTCGGCGGGCTAGCGGGCCGCAATGAGCAGTTCTTC.

This clone was detected once. The rearrangement uses TRBV30 and TRBJ2-5; a possible D gene is TRBD2 (5 bases). CDR1 and CDR2 from the germline V gene are GTSNPN and SVGIG (reference sequence). This CDR3 contains 16 residues. The V gene lost 1 base and the J gene lost 1 base, with 16 bases spanning the gap. The CDR3 DNA sequence: TGTGCCTGGAGTGACCTGGCTAGCCCCCGCCAAGAGACCCAGTACTTC. This encodes CAWSDLASPRQETQYF.

The chain combines TRBV18 with TRBJ2-1, with TRBD2 matching 8 bases. The germline CDR1 and CDR2 sequences are KGHSH and LQKENI. The CDR3 spans 15 residues. V shed 3 bases, J shed 9 bases, and the junction held 10 bases outside the gene matches. As DNA, the CDR3 is TGTGCCAGCTCACCTATGACGGGGGGGGAGAGTGAGCAGTTCTTC. Translated, it gives CASSPMTGGESEQFF.

The chain employs TRBV28 and TRBJ1-5; 9 bases align to TRBD1. The CDR3 is 16 residues long. V lost 4 bases and J lost 4; bases outside the gene matches: 8. Germline-derived CDR1 and CDR2 are MDHEN and SYDVKM. The CDR3 loop is CASSSATGGRNQPQHF. DNA for the CDR3: TGTGCCAGCAGTTCCGCGACAGGGGGAAGAAATCAGCCCCAGCATTTT.

This sequence joins TRBV10-3 and TRBJ2-2; the match to TRBD1 covers 7 bases. V lost 0 bases and J lost 0; bases outside the gene matches: 1. The CDR3 has 16 residues. Germline V gives CDR1 ENHRY, CDR2 SYGVKD. The CDR3 region is CAISESQGANTGELFF. DNA for the CDR3: TGTGCCATCAGTGAGTCCCAGGGGGCGAACACCGGGGAGCTGTTTTTT.

The CDR3, as DNA: TGTGCCAGCAGCCGAGGGGGACATGAGCAGTTCTTC. It yields the protein CASSRGGHEQFF. The chain combines TRBV3-1 (or the pseudogene TRBV3-2) with TRBJ2-1, with D possibly TRBD1 on 6 matching bases. Germline V gene data show CDR1 as LGHDT and CDR2 as YNNKEL (reference sequence). V dropped 4 bases and J dropped 8 bases, with 9 bases sitting between them. The CDR3 runs 12 residues.

This clone has a handful of counts. This chain joins TRBV29-1 and TRBJ1-1; D unclear. Deletions cut 5 bases from V and 4 bases from J, with 14 bases between. CDR1 and CDR2 (germline): SQVTM, ANQGSEA. This CDR3 is 13 amino acids long. CDR3: CSVHSGVGTEAFF. CDR3 bases: TGCAGCGTTCACTCAGGTGTAGGCACTGAAGCTTTCTTT.

The CDR3 reads CASTGNEYGYTF. The CDR3 DNA sequence: TGTGCCAGCACAGGCAACGAGTATGGCTACACCTTC. The chain employs TRBV2 and TRBJ1-2, with D uncertain. The CDR3 spans 12 residues. Germline CDR1 and CDR2: SNHLY and FYNNEI. V was shortened by 7 bases and J by 5 bases, with 11 bases between the two germline ends.

As DNA, the CDR3 is TGTGCCAGCAGCCAAGTTAGCGGGGGGGCCTACAATGAGCAGTTCTTC. Protein product: CASSQVSGGAYNEQFF. This chain connects TRBV4-2 to TRBJ2-1; 11 positions agree with TRBD2. After removal of 1 base from V and 2 bases from J, the junction contained 1 base not matched to a gene. Germline V lookup: CDR1 LGHNA, CDR2 YNFKEQ. The CDR3 is 16 amino acids.

This chain joins TRBV5-1 and TRBJ1-2; 7 bases align to TRBD1. The V gene's germline CDR1 is SGHRS and CDR2 YFSETQ. The CDR3 has 17 amino acids. V lost 4 bases, J lost 0 bases, and 12 bases stayed unmatched. CDR3 sequence reads: CASSVRDRGFSNYGYTF. The CDR3 DNA reads as TGCGCCAGCAGCGTCCGGGACAGAGGCTTCTCTAACTATGGCTACACCTTC.

V is TRBV27 and J is TRBJ1-1; tentative D call: TRBD1 (5 bases). V was clipped by 6 bases and J by 8 bases, with 19 bases between them. Germline-derived CDR1 and CDR2 are MNHEY and SMNVEV (reference sequence). The CDR3 is made up of 14 amino acids. CDR3 residues: CASSLREGLGEAFF. CDR3 nucleotide sequence: TGTGCCAGCAGCCTCCGGGAGGGGCTTGGGGAAGCTTTCTTT.

J is TRBJ2-7 and V is TRBV11-3, with 8 bases that match TRBD2. The junction had 12 bases not matched to a gene; V was cut back by 4 bases and J by 7 bases. Germline CDR1 and CDR2: SGHNT and YENEEA. The CDR3 extends over 15 amino acids. CDR3 coding DNA: TGTGCCAGCAGCTCGAGCGGGGGCCTAAAGGGGGAGCAGTACTTC. As protein: CASSSSGGLKGEQYF.

This chain joins TRBV4-2 and TRBJ2-7; TRBD2 matches 9 bases. V lost 0 bases to trimming and J lost 7 bases; unmatched junction nucleotides: 7. The germline V gene encodes CDR1 LGHNA and CDR2 YNFKEQ. CDR3 size: 15 residues. As DNA, the CDR3 is TGTGCCAGCAGCCAAGAGTCTAGCGGGGCCCGGGAGCAGTACTTC. As protein: CASSQESSGAREQYF.

The chain uses TRBV11-3 and TRBJ1-2; D is possibly TRBD1 (6 bases). Germline V gene data show CDR1 as SGHNT and CDR2 as YENEEA. The CDR3 loop spans 14 amino acids. Trimming pared 5 bases from V and 3 bases from J, leaving 13 bases between. The CDR3 spells CASSPHAGDYGYTF. Written as DNA, the CDR3 is TGTGCCAGCAGCCCCCATGCAGGGGACTATGGCTACACCTTC.

The chain joins TRBV6-1 to TRBJ1-2; D remains ambiguous. CDR1 is MNHNS and CDR2 is SASEGT in the germline V gene. This CDR3 region has 15 residues. V lost 1 base, J lost 7 bases, and 16 bases lay in between. The CDR3, as DNA: TGTGCCAGCAGTGAAGTGCCGTTTGAGTGGGCTGGCTACACCTTC. This encodes CASSEVPFEWAGYTF.

The CDR3 DNA is TGTGCCAGCAGGGAGGGACAGGGACTTGGCTATGGCTACACCTTC. Its translation: CASREGQGLGYGYTF. The chain employs TRBV6-4 and TRBJ1-2, with 9 nucleotides matching TRBD1. With 6 bases clipped from V and 4 bases from J, the junction kept 9 bases outside the gene matches. Germline V gives CDR1 MRHNA, CDR2 SNTAGT. The CDR3 runs 15 residues.

This clone has more than one count but fewer than ten. V usage is TRBV12-3 or TRBV12-4 and J usage is TRBJ2-1, with D maybe TRBD1 (5 bases). The V end was cut by 3 bases, the J end by 5 bases, with 8 bases between. The CDR3 sequence is 13 residues long. The CDR3 is CASSFRQNNEQFF. The CDR3 DNA reads TGTGCCAGCAGTTTCCGACAGAACAATGAGCAGTTCTTC.

The rearrangement links TRBV12-3 or TRBV12-4 to TRBJ1-2, with a possible D match to TRBD1 (5 bases). V was trimmed by 4 bases and J by 4 bases, leaving 10 bases between them. CDR3 size: 13 residues. Here the CDR3 reads CASSSGHLYGYTF. In DNA form, the CDR3 reads TGTGCCAGCAGTTCCGGACACCTCTATGGCTACACCTTC.

The rearrangement joins TRBV7-9 to TRBJ1-1, with D possibly matching TRBD1 (5 bases). V was pared by 1 base and J by 0 bases, with 6 bases between. The CDR3 is 14 amino acids. Looked up from germline, CDR1 is SEHNR and CDR2 is FQNEAQ (reference sequence). The chain's CDR3 is CASSLGQMNTEAFF. The CDR3, as DNA: TGTGCCAGCAGCTTAGGACAGATGAACACTGAAGCTTTCTTT.

This clone was observed once. The chain combines TRBV18 with TRBJ1-2; no clear D. Trimming took 4 bases from V and 6 from J, leaving 12 bases between them. Per germline, CDR1 KGHSH and CDR2 LQKENI. CDR3 length: 13 amino acids. The CDR3 is CASSLLSENGYTF. The CDR3 DNA reads as TGTGCCAGCTCACTCCTGTCTGAGAATGGCTACACCTTC. The full variable domain, with the rest looked up from reference TRBV18 and TRBJ1-2, is NAGVMQNPRHLVRRRGQEARLRCSPMKGHSHVYWYRQLPEEGLKFMVYLQKENIIDESGMPKERFSAEFPKEGPSILRIQQVVRGDSAAYFCASSLLSENGYTFGSGTRLTVV.

The chain employs TRBV11-3 and TRBJ2-5, with no clear D. The CDR3 is 12 amino acids. The germline CDR1 and CDR2 sequences are SGHNT and YENEEA. Trimming took 5 bases from V and 0 from J, leaving 4 bases between them. The CDR3 protein is CASSQYQETQYF. The CDR3 DNA reads TGTGCCAGCAGCCAGTACCAAGAGACCCAGTACTTC.

The chain joins TRBV5-1 to TRBJ2-1; 12 bases are a match to TRBD2. Germline V CDR1 and CDR2: SGHRS, YFSETQ. CDR3 length: 19 amino acids. Unmatched junction bases numbered 18, after V lost 3 bases and J lost 8 bases. The CDR3 is CASSWKPSGGDFIGYEQFF. CDR3 sequence (DNA): TGCGCCAGCAGCTGGAAACCTAGCGGGGGGGACTTTATTGGTTATGAGCAGTTCTTC.

This chain links TRBV5-1 with TRBJ1-3; TRBD1 matches 7 bases. The trim removed 3 bases at V and 6 bases at J, leaving 6 bases unmatched. The CDR3 contains 14 residues. The germline V gene encodes CDR1 SGHRS and CDR2 YFSETQ. This CDR3 is CASSSTTGINTIYF. Written as DNA, the CDR3 is TGCGCCAGCAGCTCCACGACAGGGATAAACACCATATATTTT.

V usage is TRBV6-5 and J usage is TRBJ1-6, with no clear D. The CDR3 spans 13 residues. Trimming pared 0 bases from V and 13 bases from J, leaving 10 bases between. Germline V lookup: CDR1 MNHEY, CDR2 SVGAGI. The CDR3 loop is CASSYSLLEPLHF. The CDR3 nucleotides are TGTGCCAGCAGTTACTCGCTTTTGGAGCCCCTCCACTTT.

The chain has TRBV6-5 and TRBJ1-6; no clear D. V was pared by 8 bases and J by 0 bases, with 11 bases between. Looked up from germline, CDR1 is MNHEY and CDR2 is SVGAGI. The CDR3 has 15 residues. In nucleotides, the CDR3 is TGTGCCAGCTGGCCGACAAGCTCCTATAATTCACCCCTCCACTTT. The encoded protein is CASWPTSSYNSPLHF.

The chain carries TRBV15 and TRBJ2-3; 13 bases align to TRBD2. The CDR3 contains 15 residues. Trimming at V came to 3 bases and at J to 3 bases, leaving 0 bases not matched to a gene. Looked up from germline, CDR1 is LNHNV and CDR2 is YYDKDF (reference sequence). The CDR3 region is CATSRGLAGTDTQYF. For the CDR3, the DNA is TGTGCCACCAGCAGGGGACTAGCGGGGACAGATACGCAGTATTTT.

The chain carries TRBV2 and TRBJ1-6; D gene ambiguous. Germline V gene sequence: CDR1 SNHLY, CDR2 FYNNEI. Trimming left V 4 bases short and J 7 bases short, with 5 bases between. This CDR3 has 12 residues. The CDR3 here is CASSVQNSPLHF. The CDR3 DNA follows: TGTGCCAGCAGTGTACAGAATTCACCCCTCCACTTT.